Included here is one T cell receptor beta chain sequence, with context. Its target is not known. Sequencing used immunoSEQ multiplex PCR; TCRdb keeps in-frame clones, though not all of them. The repertoire includes 75,000 to 100,000 clones, roughly four fifths of them detected once, and 15% to 20% sits in the top ten. The sample originates from a study of PD-1 blockade in classical Hodgkin lymphoma. Study outcomes and limitations: TCR diversity at baseline was reported to be reduced in newly diagnosed patients relative to healthy donors. Although disease activity or prior therapy may be involved, causes of the repertoire differences remain undefined. By C4D1, CD4+ diversity increased significantly, especially in complete responders.

The CDR3 sequence is 15 residues long. CDR1 is LNHDA and CDR2 is SQIVND in the germline V gene (reference sequence). V dropped 8 bases and J dropped 4; count of bases not matched to a gene: 9. Patients all relapsed after autologous stem cell transplantation, and there was variation in brentuximab vedotin exposure. This sample comprised peripheral blood mononuclear cells (PBMCs), obtained before the second cycle of nivolumab. This receptor was taken from a human donor with classical Hodgkin lymphoma. V usage is TRBV19 and J usage is TRBJ2-1; TRBD1 agrees at 9 bases. The CDR3, as DNA: TGTGCCAGTCATCCCCACGGGACAGGGTACAATGAGCAGTTCTTC. It translates to CASHPHGTGYNEQFF.